This T cell receptor (beta chain) is drawn from a study of cytomegalovirus exposure and HLA in healthy donors. This CDR3 has 13 residues. Losses at the gene ends were 3 bases for V and 9 bases for J; bases not matched to a gene: 6. The V gene's germline CDR1 is GTSNPN and CDR2 SVGIG (reference sequence). The PCR contained 60 Vbeta and 13 Jbeta primers. The method was immunoSEQ multiplex PCR; TCRdb's version includes in-frame clones alone and lacks a portion of them. The sample holds tens of thousands of clones, about 81% seen once. This rearrangement joins TRBV30 to TRBJ2-1, with TRBD1 matching 9 bases. The sequenced sample consisted of PBMCs. The source is a man aged 50 or older in good health and CMV-seropositive. CDR3 coding DNA: TGTGCCTGGAGGCTCACAGGGGGCGGTGAGCAGTTCTTC. This encodes CAWRLTGGGEQFF.